This TCR beta chain was retrieved from a study of T-cell memory formation after mild COVID-19 (dated by TCRdb to 2020 to 2023). Turning to the overall study: TCR sequence clusters from the two donors were found to be largely donor specific. Two young, previously healthy adult volunteers made up the cohort, one male and one female. T-cell clones expanding and contracting after mild COVID-19 in a couple of donors were tracked by longitudinal TCRalpha and TCRbeta repertoire sequencing. The investigation overall reported the following: From day 15 to 85, contracting clones showed balanced CD4/CD8 phenotypes, whereas a second wave of clones that expanded from day 15 to 37 leaned towards CD4+. The study included only a couple of mild cases, and larger cohorts that include severe cases with pre-infection samples were judged to be necessary. Contracting CD4+ clones were located mainly in the CM and EM memory subsets, whereas CD8+ clones were found to be enriched in EMRA. Some responding clones were detected in pre-infection memory, suggesting pre-existing cross-reactive memory T cells joined the SARS-CoV-2 response. Whether the second-wave clones peaking on day 37 were SARS-CoV-2 specific was not confirmed.

Ficoll-Paque density gradient centrifugation was the method used to isolate PBMCs. This clonotype has only a few counts. Its antigen remains unidentified. The sample holds no much larger clone one base away, and base qualities are not on file. Sequencing relied on an Illumina NovaSeq 6000. TCRalpha and TCRbeta cDNA libraries were constructed by 5'RACE with constant-segment primers, with sample barcodes and unique molecular identifiers being introduced. RNA was extracted from every sample with Trizol reagent. Amplification of the libraries took two PCR steps, and the second step added a second sample barcode plus Illumina TruSeq adapters. Sequencing of libraries was performed on an Illumina NovaSeq with 2 x 150 bp paired-end reads. The original methods were these. With migec v1.2.7, reads were demultiplexed and then collapsed into UMI-guided consensus sequences. With mixcr v2.1.11, UMI consensuses were aligned to TRA and TRB V and J templates and assembled into clonotypes. Clonotypes were classified as expanded or contracted when called significant by both edgeR and NoisET, with noise models trained on biological replicates. edgeR calls used a false discovery rate-adjusted p below 0.01 and a log2 fold-change threshold of 1. PCA with hierarchical clustering of max-normalized trajectories of the 1000 most abundant clonotypes was used as exploratory dynamics analysis. Separately sequenced CD4+ and CD8+ repertoires were used to assign a CD4 or CD8 phenotype to each responding clone. Clones were called with MiXCR by TCRdb after fastp trimmed the public reads at Q25, and only in-frame beta chains were retained. One record per CDR3 amino acid sequence lists the most common genes and DNA. These V and J calls are TCRdb output, not the study's own analysis. The sample table contains around 530,000 distinct CDR3 sequences; only one count was recorded for about 20% of them. The biggest ten clones account for around 8.4% of the sample.

The CDR3 spans 16 residues, from the cysteine through the phenylalanine. Only the CDR3 part of the read is kept: 48 bases, read in frame from the first base. V lost 1 base and J lost 6 bases, and the count of bases not matched to a germline gene is 7. The CDR1 and CDR2 encoded by the germline V gene (reference sequence) are LGHDT and YNNKEL. The sample comprised PBMCs or a T cell subset sorted from them (not recorded which). The chain employs TRBV3-1 and TRBJ2-2; 8 bases in between match TRBD1. The receptor was derived from an adult woman who had mild COVID-19 (a few samples of this study predate the infection). The sample titles of this study are shuffled in the database, so cell type and time point are left out; the donor was told from shared clones. The sequenced DNA: TGTGCCAGCAGCCAAGGGCAGGGGGCGCTGGCCGGGGAGCTGTTTTTT. It translates to CASSQGQGALAGELFF.